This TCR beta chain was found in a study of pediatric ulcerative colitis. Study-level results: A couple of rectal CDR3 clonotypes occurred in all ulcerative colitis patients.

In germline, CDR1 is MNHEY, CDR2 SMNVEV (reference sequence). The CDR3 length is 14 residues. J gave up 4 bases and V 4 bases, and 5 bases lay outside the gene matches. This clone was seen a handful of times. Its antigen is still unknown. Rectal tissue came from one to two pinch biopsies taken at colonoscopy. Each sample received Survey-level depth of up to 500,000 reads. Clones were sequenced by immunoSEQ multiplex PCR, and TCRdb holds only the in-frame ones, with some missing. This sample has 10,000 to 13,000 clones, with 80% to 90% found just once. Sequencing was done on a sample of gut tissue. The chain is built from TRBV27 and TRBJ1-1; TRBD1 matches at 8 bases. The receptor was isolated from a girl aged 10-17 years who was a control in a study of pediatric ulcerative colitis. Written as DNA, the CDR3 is TGTGCCAGCAGTTCCCAGGGGGCACTCACTGAAGCTTTCTTT. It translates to CASSSQGALTEAFF.